One sample yielded the 23 T cell receptor beta chains listed below, sequenced in a study of T cell changes during pregnancy in multiple sclerosis. Libraries were prepared by immunoSEQ multiplex PCR; TCRdb keeps only in-frame clonotypes and omits some of them. The repertoire holds roughly 83,000 clones, around 93% seen once, with 3.5% to 4% in the top ten. Here the sequenced sample was PBMCs, taken in the first trimester of pregnancy. The receptors were gathered from a female donor in good health, serving as a control in a pregnancy study. Some clones in this sample may be carry-over from other donors' samples.

J is TRBJ1-1 and V is TRBV2; tentatively, D is TRBD1 (6 bases). CDR3 size: 12 residues. Trimming removed 10 bases from V and 1 base from J, with 10 bases in between. CDR1 and CDR2 from the germline V gene are SNHLY and FYNNEI. The CDR3 here is CAIPGQNTEAFF. CDR3 bases: TGTGCCATCCCGGGACAGAACACTGAAGCTTTCTTT. The full variable domain, in which reference TRBV2 and TRBJ1-1 provide the parts outside the CDR3, is EPEVTQTPSHQVTQMGQEVILRCVPISNHLYFYWYRQILGQKVEFLVSFYNNEISEKSEIFDDQFSVERPDGSNFTLKIRSTKLEDSAMYFCAIPGQNTEAFFGQGTRLTVV.

The chain uses TRBV19 and TRBJ1-5; 8 bases are a match to TRBD1. V lost 7 bases to trimming and J lost 4 bases; unmatched junction nucleotides: 3. The germline V gene has CDR1 LNHDA and CDR2 SQIVND (reference sequence). There are 13 residues in the CDR3. In DNA, the CDR3 is TGTGCCAGTACAGGGGGCGCGAATCAGCCCCAGCATTTT. As protein: CASTGGANQPQHF.

The chain joins TRBV19 to TRBJ2-7, with D unresolved. The CDR3 sequence is 13 residues long. Trimming took 5 bases from V and 5 from J, leaving 13 bases between them. Per germline, CDR1 LNHDA and CDR2 SQIVND (reference sequence). For the CDR3, the DNA is TGTGCCAGTAGTCGGCGGCACCCCGACGAGCAGTACTTC. Amino acid sequence: CASSRRHPDEQYF.

The chain recombines TRBV7-2 with TRBJ2-1; the match to TRBD2 covers 14 bases. This CDR3 has 19 amino acids. After removal of 5 bases from V and 7 bases from J, the junction contained 16 bases not matched to a gene. CDR1 SGHTA and CDR2 FQGNSA come from the germline V gene. This CDR3 is CASSHRGLAGVIRWNEQFF. The CDR3 nucleotides are TGTGCCAGCAGCCACCGGGGACTAGCGGGAGTTATCAGGTGGAATGAGCAGTTCTTC.

The chain employs TRBV7-3 and TRBJ2-3, with a tentative D call TRBD2 (6 bases). V lost 1 base to trimming and J lost 4 bases, with 9 bases between them. This CDR3 has 14 residues. Germline assignment: CDR1 SGHTA and CDR2 FQGTGA. The CDR3 DNA sequence: TGTGCCAGCAGCTTAATGCGGGACTCAGATACGCAGTATTTT. Encoded protein: CASSLMRDSDTQYF. The whole variable domain, remainder taken from reference TRBV7-3 and TRBJ2-3, is GAGVSQTPSNKVTEKGKYVELRCDPISGHTALYWYRQSLGQGPEFLIYFQGTGAADDSGLPNDRFFAVRPEGSVSTLKIQRTERGDSAVYLCASSLMRDSDTQYFGPGTRLTVL.

This clone has just one count. The chain couples TRBV29-1 to TRBJ1-2; no reliable D call. CDR1 SQVTM and CDR2 ANQGSEA come from the germline V gene. V lost 4 bases to trimming and J lost 7 bases, with 10 bases between them. There are 11 residues in the CDR3. This CDR3 is CSVGPPSGYTF. In DNA, the CDR3 is TGCAGCGTTGGCCCACCCAGTGGCTACACCTTC.

The CDR3 region is CASRLAGGPQGQFF. The CDR3 bases are TGTGCCAGCAGGCTAGCGGGAGGGCCCCAGGGGCAGTTCTTC. V is TRBV6-5 and J is TRBJ2-1, with 12 bases identical to TRBD2. Per germline, CDR1 MNHEY and CDR2 SVGAGI. The trim removed 6 bases at V and 12 bases at J, leaving 9 bases unmatched. The CDR3 spans 14 residues.

The chain is built from TRBV2 and TRBJ1-1, with 8 bases identical to TRBD1. Germline V gene lookup returns CDR1 SNHLY and CDR2 FYNNEI. J lost 5 bases, V lost 8 bases, and 10 bases had no gene match. This CDR3 region has 14 residues. CDR3 in amino acids: CASGSQGARTEAFF. For the CDR3, the DNA is TGTGCCAGCGGTAGTCAGGGGGCGCGTACTGAAGCTTTCTTT.

V and J are TRBV4-1 and TRBJ2-7; 8 bases are shared with TRBD1. Trimming took 4 bases from V and 5 from J; bases not matched to a gene: 13. In germline, CDR1 is MGHRA, CDR2 YSYEKL. This CDR3 is 16 amino acids long. The DNA of the CDR3 is TGCGCCAGCAGCCGAAACCGACAGGGGATATCGGACGAGCAGTACTTC. This gives the protein CASSRNRQGISDEQYF.

The chain has TRBV28 and TRBJ1-2; TRBD1 agrees at 11 bases. This CDR3 region has 18 residues. The V and J ends lost 7 bases and 3 bases, in that order; junction bases with no gene match: 16. Germline V lookup: CDR1 MDHEN, CDR2 SYDVKM. The CDR3 nucleotides read TGTGCCAGCACAGCGGGGGGGACAGGGGGTTATGGTGACTATGGCTACACCTTC. This sequence encodes CASTAGGTGGYGDYGYTF.

The chain employs TRBV11-3 and TRBJ1-5; 7 positions match TRBD1. There are 15 residues in the CDR3. Losses at the gene ends were 3 bases for V and 5 bases for J; bases not matched to a gene: 7. Germline V CDR1 and CDR2: SGHNT, YENEEA. CDR3 nucleotides: TGTGCCAGCAGCTTTCCCGGACAGGACTATCAGCCCCAGCATTTT. This translates into CASSFPGQDYQPQHF.

The chain carries TRBV15 and TRBJ1-2; 9 positions match TRBD1. Germline CDR1 is LNHNV and CDR2 is YYDKDF (reference sequence). The CDR3 runs 13 residues. After removal of 5 bases from V and 6 bases from J, the junction contained 4 bases not matched to a gene. CDR3 sequence (DNA): TGTGCCACCAGCCGGACAGGGGTTGATGGCTACACCTTC. Translated, it gives CATSRTGVDGYTF. Full variable domain (missing parts from reference TRBV15 and TRBJ1-2): DAMVIQNPRYQVTQFGKPVTLSCSQTLNHNVMYWYQQKSSQAPKLLFHYYDKDFNNEADTPDNFQSRRPNTSFCFLDIRSPGLGDTAMYLCATSRTGVDGYTFGSGTRLTVV.

In its sample, this clone was seen once. The rearrangement links TRBV19 to TRBJ2-7; 8 positions agree with TRBD1. The CDR3 length is 13 residues. V was pared by 6 bases and J by 5 bases, with 6 bases of the junction left unmatched. Looked up from germline, CDR1 is LNHDA and CDR2 is SQIVND (reference sequence). This chain's CDR3 is CASRKDRVDEQYF. CDR3 DNA: TGTGCCAGTAGGAAGGACAGGGTTGACGAGCAGTACTTC.

The V call is TRBV19, the J call TRBJ2-5; 7 nucleotides line up with TRBD2. This CDR3 region has 14 residues. Germline V CDR1 and CDR2: LNHDA, SQIVND (reference sequence). V was clipped by 2 bases and J by 2 bases; unmatched bases: 2. The DNA for the CDR3 is TGTGCCAGTAGTATATCAGCGGGACAAGAGACCCAGTACTTC. It specifies CASSISAGQETQYF. Drawing the rest from reference TRBV19 and TRBJ2-5, the complete variable domain is DGGITQSPKYLFRKEGQNVTLSCEQNLNHDAMYWYRQDPGQGLRLIYYSQIVNDFQKGDIAEGYSVSREKKESFPLTVTSAQKNPTAFYLCASSISAGQETQYFGPGTRLLVL.

This clone has a single count. J is TRBJ2-6 and V is TRBV5-4, with TRBD2 as a possible D gene (5 bases). In germline, CDR1 is SGHNT, CDR2 YYREEE (reference sequence). This CDR3 is 15 amino acids long. Deletions cut 4 bases from V and 3 bases from J, with 11 bases between. The chain's CDR3 is CASSPAGDGANVLTF. The CDR3 DNA sequence: TGTGCCAGCAGCCCAGCCGGGGATGGGGCCAACGTCCTGACTTTC.

Comments on this clone: Other DNA sequences in this specimen translate into the identical CDR3. The rearrangement uses TRBV27 and TRBJ1-1, with 7 bases fitting TRBD1. This CDR3 spans 14 amino acids. Germline loops: CDR1 MNHEY, CDR2 SMNVEV (reference sequence). With V trimmed by 7 bases and J by 2 bases, 7 bases remained unmatched. The CDR3: CASNRQGPNTEAFF. The CDR3 DNA reads as TGTGCCAGCAACAGACAGGGACCTAACACTGAAGCTTTCTTT.

V and J are TRBV6-5 and TRBJ1-6, with 9 bases that match TRBD1. V dropped 5 bases and J dropped 8; count of bases not matched to a gene: 7. The CDR3 totals 15 residues. CDR1 MNHEY and CDR2 SVGAGI come from the germline V gene. In DNA, the CDR3 is TGTGCCAGCAGTCCATTGGACAGGGGTGATTCACCCCTCCACTTT. The encoded protein is CASSPLDRGDSPLHF.

V gene TRBV28 combines with J gene TRBJ2-7, with a tentative D call TRBD2 (6 bases). V was shortened by 7 bases and J by 3 bases, with 13 bases between the two germline ends. The CDR3 has 13 amino acids. CDR1 is MDHEN and CDR2 is SYDVKM in the germline V gene. This CDR3 reads CASTNSGHYEQYF. In nucleotides, the CDR3 is TGTGCCAGCACCAATAGCGGCCACTACGAGCAGTACTTC.

The chain couples TRBV4-1 to TRBJ1-4; 8 bases map to TRBD1. J was trimmed by 8 bases and V by 4 bases; bases with no gene match: 12. The CDR3 extends over 16 amino acids. Germline V gene data show CDR1 as MGHRA and CDR2 as YSYEKL. The CDR3 DNA follows: TGCGCCAGCAGCCCCTATGGACAGGGCCGGCGGGAAAAACTGTTTTTT. Translating gives CASSPYGQGRREKLFF.

The CDR3, as DNA: TGTGCCAGTTCTACTAGCGGTCGCTCCTACAATGAGCAGTTCTTC. Translating it yields CASSTSGRSYNEQFF. This chain links TRBV19 with TRBJ2-1, with 8 bases aligning to TRBD2. The germline V gene has CDR1 LNHDA and CDR2 SQIVND (reference sequence). The CDR3 extends over 15 amino acids. J was trimmed by 0 bases and V by 8 bases; bases with no gene match: 6.

V is TRBV2 and J is TRBJ1-2; D is possibly TRBD1 (5 bases). CDR3 size: 14 residues. The V gene's germline CDR1 is SNHLY and CDR2 FYNNEI. V was trimmed by 2 bases and J by 3 bases, leaving 10 bases between them. The DNA for the CDR3 is TGTGCCAGCAGTGAACAGGGAACGGACTATGGCTACACCTTC. It yields the protein CASSEQGTDYGYTF.

The CDR3 DNA is TGCGCCAGCAGAGGTAGCGGGGCTGAAGATACGCAGTATTTT. Its protein product is CASRGSGAEDTQYF. V usage is TRBV5-1 and J usage is TRBJ2-3, with 8 bases fitting TRBD2. Germline V gene data show CDR1 as SGHRS and CDR2 as YFSETQ. J gave up 5 bases and V 5 bases, and 7 bases lay outside the gene matches. The CDR3 spans 14 residues.

This clone was detected only once. CDR3 residues: CASKDRTNSPLHF. DNA of the CDR3: TGTGCCAGCAAGGACAGGACGAATTCACCCCTCCACTTT. The J gene is TRBJ1-6, the V gene TRBV6-6; 7 positions match TRBD1. Germline loops: CDR1 MNHNY, CDR2 SVGAGI (reference sequence). The CDR3 contains 13 residues. V lost 7 bases to trimming and J lost 7 bases; unmatched junction nucleotides: 4.